This T cell receptor beta chain was recovered during a study of T cell responses to AZD1222 COVID-19 vaccine. Across the whole study: Second-dose schedules of about 4 or about 12 weeks were combined.

Notes on the study in general: The donor group comprised mostly white British people and more females; the analysis possibly underestimated clonal diversity. Mapped onto spike, vaccine-associated CD4 TCRs spanned it and were dominant at 160-218 and 743-854. Baseline seropositivity characterized only a handful of AZD1222 recipients.

This clone has a single count. Its target is unknown. This CDR3 comprises 16 residues. The germline V gene has CDR1 SNHLY and CDR2 FYNNEI. Trimming took off 0 bases at V and 6 bases at J, with 17 bases between the two ends. The method was immunoSEQ multiplex PCR; TCRdb's version includes in-frame clones alone and lacks a portion of them. This repertoire shows over 150,000 clones, approximately 92% found once; its top ten account for 8% to 13%. The sequences come from peripheral blood, collected on day 0 of AZD1222 vaccination. V is TRBV2 and J is TRBJ1-1; D may be TRBD1 (5 bases). The receptor comes from an adult in good health. The CDR3 spells CASSEARPTRAPEAFF. As DNA, the CDR3 is TGTGCCAGCAGTGAAGCACGCCCTACCAGGGCCCCTGAAGCTTTCTTT.